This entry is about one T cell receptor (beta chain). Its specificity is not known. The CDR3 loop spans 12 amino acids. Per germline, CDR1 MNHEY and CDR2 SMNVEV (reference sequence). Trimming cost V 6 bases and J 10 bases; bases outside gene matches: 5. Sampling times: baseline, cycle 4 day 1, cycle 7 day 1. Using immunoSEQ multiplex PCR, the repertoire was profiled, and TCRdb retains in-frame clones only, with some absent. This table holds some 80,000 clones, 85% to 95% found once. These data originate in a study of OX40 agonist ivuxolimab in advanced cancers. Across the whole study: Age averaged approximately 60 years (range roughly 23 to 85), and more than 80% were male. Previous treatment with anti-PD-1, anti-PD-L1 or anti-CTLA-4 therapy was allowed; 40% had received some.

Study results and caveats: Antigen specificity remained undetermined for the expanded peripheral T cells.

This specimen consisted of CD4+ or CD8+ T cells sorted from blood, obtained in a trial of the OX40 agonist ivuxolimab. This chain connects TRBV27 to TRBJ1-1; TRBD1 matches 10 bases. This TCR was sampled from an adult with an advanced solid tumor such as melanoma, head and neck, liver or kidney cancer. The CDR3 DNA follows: TGTGCCAGCAGAGACAGGGGGCGGGGAGCTTTCTTT. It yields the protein CASRDRGRGAFF.